This is a list of T cell receptor beta chains from one sample in a study of shared clonotypes between healthy human individuals. Method: immunoSEQ multiplex PCR; TCRdb's copy keeps in-frame clones and lacks some. Seen here are about 2 million clones, over 85% observed once, and the top ten hold 1% to 1.3%. Specimen: naive CD8+ T cells sorted from blood. Receptors were obtained from a man aged 18 to 29 in good health. Both conserved end residues are part of each CDR3. D genes are given only for firm matches. Expanded clones are given a class, and other clones once, few, many or no size at all.

v_gene	abundance	d_gene	j_gene	CDR3nt	CDR3aa
TRBV28	.	.	TRBJ1-1	TGTGCCAGCAGTCCCCCTTGGGAGGGTAGCTATTGGAGGGCTTTCTTT	CASSPPWEGSYWRAFF
TRBV10-3	.	TRBD2	TRBJ2-1	TGTGCCATCAGTGGGACTAGCGGGAGCGATGAGCAGTTCTTC	CAISGTSGSDEQFF
TRBV7-6	.	TRBD1	TRBJ2-1	TGTGCCAGCAGCTTTGGGGACAGCTACAATGAGCAGTTCTTC	CASSFGDSYNEQFF
TRBV7-8	.	.	TRBJ2-1	TGTGCCAGCAGCCTAGGACCGGCAACCGACAATGAGCAGTTCTTC	CASSLGPATDNEQFF
TRBV30	.	TRBD2	TRBJ2-6	TGTGCCTGGAGTTTAACGGGACTAGCGGGAGACTCCCCGCTCTTACCCAACGTCCTGACTTTC	CAWSLTGLAGDSPLLPNVLTF
TRBV5-1	once	.	TRBJ2-2	TGCGCCAGCAGTGGGGCGAACGGGGAGCTGTTTTTT	CASSGANGELFF
TRBV30	.	.	TRBJ1-2	TGTGCCTGGAGTGTGGAACAGGGAGGTGGCTACACCTTC	CAWSVEQGGGYTF
TRBV29-1	.	TRBD1	TRBJ2-2	TGCAGCGCCGTCTATGCAGGGGGCTCCGGGGAGCTGTTTTTT	CSAVYAGGSGELFF
TRBV19	.	.	TRBJ2-7	TGTGCCAGTAGTGACGGGAGCTCCTACGAGCAGTACTTC	CASSDGSSYEQYF
TRBV7-9	.	.	TRBJ2-3	TGTGCCAGCAGCCGACTAGGGGGCACAGATACGCAGTATTTT	CASSRLGGTDTQYF
TRBV7-2	.	.	TRBJ2-3	TGTGCCAGCAGCTTACAGGGTGGGGGCACAGATACGCAGTATTTT	CASSLQGGGTDTQYF
TRBV30	.	.	TRBJ1-4	TGTGCCTGGAGTTTCCTCCACGGGGATGAAAAACTGTTTTTT	CAWSFLHGDEKLFF
TRBV29-1	.	TRBD1	TRBJ2-7	TGCAGCGTCGGAGGACAGGGGCCCTACGAGCAGTACTTC	CSVGGQGPYEQYF
TRBV6-5	few	TRBD2	TRBJ2-1	TGTGCCAGCAGTTACTCGGCGGGAGAGACCTACAATGAGCAGTTCTTC	CASSYSAGETYNEQFF
TRBV6-1	.	.	TRBJ2-2	TGTGCCAGCAGTGAATGGTTGACGGGGGGGGAGCTGTTTTTT	CASSEWLTGGELFF
TRBV9	.	.	TRBJ2-7	TGTGCCAGCAGCGTAGGGATTTCCTACGAGCAGTACTTC	CASSVGISYEQYF
TRBV10-2	.	.	TRBJ1-2	TGCGCCAGCAGTGACCTAGGGGTTGATGGCTACACCTTC	CASSDLGVDGYTF
TRBV19	.	TRBD1	TRBJ2-7	TGTGCCAGTAGTATAGAATTGACAGGGACGTTCTACGAGCAGTACTTC	CASSIELTGTFYEQYF
TRBV9	.	TRBD2	TRBJ2-1	TGTGCCAGCAGCGACTCCGGACTAGCGGCCAATGAGCAGTTCTTC	CASSDSGLAANEQFF